A single sample gave rise to the 13 T cell receptor beta chains below, sequenced in a study of cytomegalovirus exposure and HLA in healthy donors. Sequenced by immunoSEQ multiplex PCR; TCRdb stores in-frame clones only, minus some. This sample has roughly 310,000 clones, with roughly 86% found just once. Sequences were obtained from PBMCs. The source is a man aged 25 to 40 in good health and CMV-seronegative.

This chain connects TRBV27 to TRBJ1-2; no clear D gene. The CDR3 loop spans 15 amino acids. In germline, CDR1 is MNHEY, CDR2 SMNVEV (reference sequence). V lost 6 bases to trimming and J lost 4 bases, with 18 bases between them. CDR3 loop: CASSSDPVWSYGYTF. The CDR3 bases are TGTGCCAGCAGCTCCGACCCCGTGTGGAGCTATGGCTACACCTTC.

With respect to this clone: Germline and junction disagree at one end, which may indicate a read error. V and J are TRBV30 and TRBJ2-6, with 10 bases lining up with TRBD1. CDR3 length equals 13 residues. Germline V CDR1 and CDR2: GTSNPN, SVGIG (reference sequence). CDR3 coding DNA: TGTGCCTGGAGCTGGACAGGGGGCAACGTCCTGACTTTC. It is translated as CAWSWTGGNVLTF.

The rearrangement uses TRBV28 and TRBJ1-2; 12 nucleotides align to TRBD1. The CDR3 is made up of 15 amino acids. CDR1 is MDHEN, CDR2 SYDVKM, per germline. V shed 10 bases, J shed 7 bases, and the junction held 13 bases outside the gene matches. As DNA, the CDR3 is TGTGCCACCACCCCCGGAGGGACAGGGGGCTTTGGCTACACCTTC. Encoded protein: CATTPGGTGGFGYTF.

V usage is TRBV6-5 and J usage is TRBJ1-5; 9 nucleotides align to TRBD1. The trim removed 6 bases at V and 7 bases at J, leaving 7 bases unmatched. The CDR3 has 14 residues. Germline CDR1 MNHEY, CDR2 SVGAGI. CDR3 sequence: CASRTTGGTQPQHF. The CDR3 nucleotides read TGTGCCAGCAGAACAACAGGGGGCACACAGCCCCAGCATTTT.

This chain connects TRBV2 to TRBJ2-1, with TRBD1 as a possible D gene (6 bases). Germline CDR1 reads SNHLY; CDR2 reads FYNNEI. With 8 bases removed from V and 3 bases from J, the gap between germline ends came to 14 bases. The CDR3 has 14 amino acids. CDR3 coding DNA: TGTGCCAGCGGAAGAGACAGGAACTACAATGAGCAGTTCTTC. Protein sequence: CASGRDRNYNEQFF.

V usage is TRBV12-5 and J usage is TRBJ2-3; D ambiguous. Germline V gene lookup returns CDR1 LGHNT and CDR2 FRNRAP. The CDR3 sequence is 13 residues long. Trimming removed 5 bases at V and 0 bases at J, with 6 bases between. The CDR3 loop reads CASGIRSTDTQYF. The CDR3 region has the DNA TGTGCTAGTGGTATTCGGAGCACAGATACGCAGTATTTT.

The gene calls are TRBV6-5 and TRBJ2-1; TRBD2 matches at 8 bases. V shed 4 bases, J shed 4 bases, and the junction held 6 bases outside the gene matches. Germline V gene sequence: CDR1 MNHEY, CDR2 SVGAGI. The CDR3 totals 15 residues. The CDR3 here is CASSFSGGVYNEQFF. In DNA, the CDR3 is TGTGCCAGCAGTTTCTCCGGGGGGGTATACAATGAGCAGTTCTTC.

The chain uses TRBV6-1 and TRBJ2-7; 9 nucleotides line up with TRBD1. With V trimmed by 6 bases and J by 2 bases, 8 bases remained unmatched. This CDR3 is 15 amino acids long. From germline, CDR1 is MNHNS and CDR2 SASEGT. In nucleotides, the CDR3 is TGTGCCAGCAGCCCAACCTGGGACAGGGCCTACGAGCAGTACTTC. This sequence encodes CASSPTWDRAYEQYF.

The chain employs TRBV7-2 and TRBJ2-3; D possibly corresponds to TRBD1 (6 bases). The ends were cut back, 1 base at V and 4 bases at J, with 21 bases in the middle. Germline V gene data show CDR1 as SGHTA and CDR2 as FQGNSA. This CDR3 has 18 residues. CDR3 DNA: TGTGCCAGCAGCTTAGGGGCCGGGACACCAATACAGGCAGATACGCAGTATTTT. It specifies CASSLGAGTPIQADTQYF. Full variable domain (outside the CDR3, taken from reference TRBV7-2 and TRBJ2-3): GAGVSQSPSNKVTEKGKDVELRCDPISGHTALYWYRQSLGQGLEFLIYFQGNSAPDKSGLPSDRFSAERTGGSVSTLTIQRTQQEDSAVYLCASSLGAGTPIQADTQYFGPGTRLTVL.

The V gene is TRBV5-5, the J gene TRBJ1-6, with 11 bases fitting TRBD1. Germline CDR1 reads SGHKS; CDR2 reads YYEKEE (reference sequence). The V gene end was trimmed by 1 base and the J gene end by 9 bases; junction bases not matched to a gene: 3. This CDR3 is built from 15 residues. CDR3 DNA: TGTGCCAGCAGCTTGAGGACAGGGGGCTTTTCACCCCTCCACTTT. Protein sequence: CASSLRTGGFSPLHF.

The chain joins TRBV30 to TRBJ1-6; tentatively, D is TRBD1 (5 bases). Germline V gene lookup returns CDR1 GTSNPN and CDR2 SVGIG (reference sequence). V gave up 1 base and J gave up 6 bases, with 16 bases separating them. The CDR3 loop spans 16 amino acids. The CDR3 protein is CAWSARGGSRNSPLHF. CDR3 sequence (DNA): TGTGCCTGGAGTGCAAGGGGAGGTTCACGTAATTCACCCCTCCACTTT.

The J gene is TRBJ1-4, the V gene TRBV7-2; the match to TRBD1 covers 8 bases. Germline V gene lookup returns CDR1 SGHTA and CDR2 FQGNSA. J was trimmed by 8 bases and V by 5 bases; bases with no gene match: 10. This CDR3 has 15 residues. CDR3 in DNA: TGTGCCAGCAGCCGACCTACAGGGGGAGGCGAAAAACTGTTTTTT. Amino acids: CASSRPTGGGEKLFF. Filled out from reference TRBV7-2 and TRBJ1-4, the complete variable domain reads GAGVSQSPSNKVTEKGKDVELRCDPISGHTALYWYRQSLGQGLEFLIYFQGNSAPDKSGLPSDRFSAERTGGSVSTLTIQRTQQEDSAVYLCASSRPTGGGEKLFFGSGTQLSVL.

The rearrangement uses TRBV5-4 and TRBJ2-4; TRBD1 matches 8 bases. Trimming at V came to 3 bases and at J to 1 base, leaving 3 bases not matched to a gene. The CDR3 spans 15 residues. Per the germline V gene, CDR1 is SGHNT and CDR2 is YYREEE (reference sequence). CDR3 DNA sequence: TGTGCCAGCAGCTCCGGACAGGGCGCCAAAAACATTCAGTACTTC. Translation: CASSSGQGAKNIQYF. Together with reference TRBV5-4 and TRBJ2-4, the CDR3 gives the full variable domain: ETGVTQSPTHLIKTRGQQVTLRCSSQSGHNTVSWYQQALGQGPQFIFQYYREEENGRGNFPPRFSGLQFPNYSSELNVNALELDDSALYLCASSSGQGAKNIQYFGAGTRLSVL.